One T cell receptor beta chain is described in this entry. The primer mix had 60 Vbeta and 13 Jbeta primers. Generated by immunoSEQ multiplex PCR, the TCRdb table keeps only in-frame clones and is missing some. This table holds 150,000 or so clones, 80% found once. In germline, CDR1 is SGHRS, CDR2 YFSETQ. With V trimmed by 4 bases and J by 8 bases, 6 bases remained unmatched. This CDR3 spans 15 amino acids. This entry belongs to a study of cytomegalovirus exposure and HLA in healthy donors. Study as a whole: Assignment to the Caucasian-associated ancestry cluster applied to around 76% of the approximately 390 genotyped donors.

The chain combines TRBV5-1 with TRBJ1-4, with 12 positions matching TRBD1. The sequencing sample was made of PBMCs. This TCR derives from a woman in her forties in good health and CMV-seronegative. The CDR3 loop reads CASSSGTGGLEKLFF. The CDR3, as DNA: TGCGCCAGCAGCAGCGGGACAGGGGGCTTAGAAAAACTGTTTTTT. The full variable domain, its missing parts supplied by reference TRBV5-1 and TRBJ1-4, is KAGVTQTPRYLIKTRGQQVTLSCSPISGHRSVSWYQQTPGQGLQFLFEYFSETQRNKGNFPGRFSGRQFSNSRSEMNVSTLELGDSALYLCASSSGTGGLEKLFFGSGTQLSVL.